This T cell receptor beta chain emerged from a study of CD8+CD57+ T cells in acquired aplastic anemia (dated by TCRdb to 2016 to 2019). Broadly, across the study: Extracted DNA from sorted CD4+ and CD8+ cells averaged approximately 3 ug, ranging from roughly 0.17 to 30 ug. For healthy donor samples, the average read count was around 9.9 million for CD4+ cells and around 12 million for CD8+ cells. What the authors observed across the whole study: Around 30 CD8+ CDR3 sequences were found to be shared between patients and controls, but these sequences appeared to be highly expressed in patients and within the immunodominant clones of the patients. Between patients and healthy controls, no significant difference in CD8+ Simpson's diversity was found (P=0.060).

About this clonotype: The clone's antigen remains unknown. No much larger clone is present one base from it, and per-base qualities are unavailable.

From the cysteine up to the phenylalanine, the CDR3 has a length of 14 residues. The entry retains the CDR3 DNA only, 42 bases that are in frame from base 1. V loses 5 bases of germline sequence and J loses 2 bases, and the interval between the two ends is 12 bases. In the germline V gene, CDR1 corresponds to MNHNS and CDR2 to SASEGT. In this study, sorted CD4+ and CD8+ T cells from the blood of healthy subjects and of severe aplastic anemia patients had their TCR repertoires deep-sequenced. Ficoll-Paque density gradient centrifugation was used to isolate peripheral blood mononuclear cells. Before DNA was extracted, CD4+ and CD8+ T cells were sorted using either FACS or magnetic beads. TCR beta VDJ combination and CDR3 sequence profiling used genomic DNA as the template. TCR repertoire sequencing was run on an Illumina HiSeq 2000. On the study's bioinformatics: Repertoires were assessed using TRBV/TRBJ rearrangement plots, CDR3 size and DJ length profiles, and Simpson's diversity index. The immunodominant clone was defined as the most abundant DNA sequence in deep sequencing data. CDR3 amino acid sequences were checked for sharing across subjects and were also compared against the VDJdb database and published repertoires. In TCRdb, the public reads were trimmed at Q25 with fastp and aligned with MiXCR, with productive beta chains retained. Identical CDR3 proteins give one entry, which carries the most common genes and DNA. None of the V and J calls come from the authors' own analysis; TCRdb made them. A total of around 150,000 distinct CDR3 sequences appear in this sample, 35% to 55% of them only once. 1.1% of the sample rests with the top ten.

The sequencing input was sorted CD4+, CD8+, or CD8+CD57+ T cells (not recorded which) from PBMCs. The V and J genes are TRBV6-1 and TRBJ1-2, and perhaps TRBD1 as D gene, on 6 matching bases. This sequence was found in a human donor in good health. The nucleotides are TGTGCCAGCAGTACGTCCGGGACAAACTATGGCTACACCTTC. This encodes CASSTSGTNYGYTF.